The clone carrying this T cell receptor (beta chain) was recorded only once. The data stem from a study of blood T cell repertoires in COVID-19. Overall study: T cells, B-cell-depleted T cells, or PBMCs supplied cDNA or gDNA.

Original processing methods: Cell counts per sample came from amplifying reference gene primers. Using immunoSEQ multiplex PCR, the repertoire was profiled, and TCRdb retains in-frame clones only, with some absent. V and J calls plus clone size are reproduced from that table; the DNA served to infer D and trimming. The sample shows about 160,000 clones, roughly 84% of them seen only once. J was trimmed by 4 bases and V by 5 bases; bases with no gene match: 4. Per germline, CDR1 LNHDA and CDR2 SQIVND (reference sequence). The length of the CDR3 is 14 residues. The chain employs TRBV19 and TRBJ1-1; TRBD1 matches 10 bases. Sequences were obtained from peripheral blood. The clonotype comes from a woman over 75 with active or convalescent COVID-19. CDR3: CASSDRGQGTEAFF. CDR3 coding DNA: TGTGCCAGTAGTGACAGGGGGCAGGGCACTGAAGCTTTCTTT.